This entry features one TCR beta chain sequence. Ages ranged from about 18 to 90 years, with residence in 24 US areas. Some clones are missing from TCRdb's copy, which holds only in-frame ones; the method was immunoSEQ multiplex PCR. The sample has about 150,000 clones; about 86% are singletons. The data belong to a study of blood T cell repertoires in COVID-19. This receptor was taken from a man aged 45-65 years who had recovered from COVID-19. The specimen was PBMCs or T cells enriched from blood (not recorded which).

The CDR3: CASSESGTNEQYF. DNA for the CDR3: TGTGCCAGCAGTGAATCGGGGACTAACGAGCAGTACTTC. This chain uses TRBV6-1 with TRBJ2-7; 7 bases fit TRBD2. V trimming: 2 bases; J trimming: 5 bases; junction bases outside the gene matches: 3. Germline CDR1 is MNHNS and CDR2 is SASEGT. The CDR3 contains 13 residues.